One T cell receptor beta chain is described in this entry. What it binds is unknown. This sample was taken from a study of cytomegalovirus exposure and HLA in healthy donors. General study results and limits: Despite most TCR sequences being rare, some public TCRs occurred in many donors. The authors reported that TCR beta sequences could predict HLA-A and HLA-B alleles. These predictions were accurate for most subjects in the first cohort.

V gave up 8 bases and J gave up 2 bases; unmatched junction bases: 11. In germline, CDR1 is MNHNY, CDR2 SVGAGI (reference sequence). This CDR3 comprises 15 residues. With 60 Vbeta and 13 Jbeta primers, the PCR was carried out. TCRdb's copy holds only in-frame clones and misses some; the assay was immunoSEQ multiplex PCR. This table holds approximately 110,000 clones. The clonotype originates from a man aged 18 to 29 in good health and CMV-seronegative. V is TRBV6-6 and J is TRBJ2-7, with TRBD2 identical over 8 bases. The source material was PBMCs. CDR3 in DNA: TGTGCCAGCGCGCACCCCGCGGGGGGCACCTACGAGCAGTACTTC. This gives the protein CASAHPAGGTYEQYF.